This TCR beta chain was identified during a study of blood T cell repertoires in COVID-19. Per the germline V gene, CDR1 is SGHDN and CDR2 is FVKESK. Trimming removed 2 bases from V and 4 bases from J; junction bases left unmatched: 3. The CDR3 consists of 15 residues. The table came from immunoSEQ multiplex PCR; TCRdb's copy has only in-frame clones and leaves some out. The repertoire holds about 46,000 clones, around 85% seen once, with 6.5% in the top ten. This rearrangement joins TRBV14 to TRBJ2-2; TRBD2 matches at 8 bases. Sequencing input: peripheral blood. The TCR comes from a man in his 60s with acute or convalescent COVID-19. CDR3 sequence reads: CASSQHGRVTGELFF. The CDR3 DNA reads TGTGCCAGCAGCCAACACGGGAGGGTCACCGGGGAGCTGTTTTTT.